This paragraph covers one TCR beta chain sequence. Its antigen is not known. Germline loops: CDR1 LGHDT, CDR2 YNNKEL (reference sequence). This CDR3 has 13 amino acids. V lost 1 base and J lost 5, with 9 bases in between. This entry comes from a study of yellow fever vaccine responses in identical twins. TCRdb re-derived calls from the RT-PCR reads in MiXCR, one entry per CDR3 protein. The table shows around 13,000 distinct CDR3 sequences, with about 83% occurring only once. Overall study findings and caveats: Twins reportedly had a vaccine T cell response that seemed partly convergent, partly personalized.

Sample: T cells from blood (PBMCs), unsorted or a sorted subset (not recorded which), taken before or after yellow fever vaccination (not recorded which). The origin of this receptor is a woman younger than 35 who received the yellow fever vaccine. The rearrangement links TRBV3-1 to TRBJ2-7; D is ambiguous. CDR3 sequence reads: CASSQGSRDEQYF. For the CDR3, the DNA is TGTGCCAGCAGCCAAGGTTCAAGGGACGAGCAGTACTTC.